A single sample gave rise to the 6 T cell receptor beta chains below, sequenced in a study of PD-L1 blockade in urothelial cancer. The repertoire was sequenced with immunoSEQ multiplex PCR; TCRdb's copy has only in-frame clones and lacks some. The sample lists under 90,000 clones; 90% were seen once. The material sequenced was PBMCs, taken around atezolizumab (anti-PD-L1) treatment. These receptors were obtained from a man aged 55-75 years with urothelial cancer.

This clone was observed once. The V and J genes are TRBV6-6 and TRBJ2-2; 13 bases map to TRBD2. Germline CDR1 and CDR2: MNHNY and SVGAGI (reference sequence). Losses at the gene ends were 11 bases for V and 6 bases for J; bases not matched to a gene: 6. This CDR3 spans 14 amino acids. The CDR3 sequence is CAEGTSGNPGELFF. The CDR3 DNA follows: TGTGCCGAAGGGACTAGCGGGAATCCCGGGGAGCTGTTTTTT.

This clone was counted once. This chain joins TRBV27 and TRBJ2-1; 11 nucleotides line up with TRBD2. CDR1 is MNHEY, CDR2 SMNVEV, per germline (reference sequence). V dropped 5 bases and J dropped 0; count of bases not matched to a gene: 24. The CDR3 spans 23 residues. In DNA, the CDR3 is TGTGCCAGCAGTCCCCACCCCGGGACTAGCGGAAAAATCTACTTAAGCTCCTACAATGAGCAGTTCTTC. This gives the protein CASSPHPGTSGKIYLSSYNEQFF.

The CDR3 here is CASSSYGQGTYNEQFF. CDR3 nucleotides: TGTGCCAGCAGCTCATATGGACAGGGGACCTACAATGAGCAGTTCTTC. This sequence joins TRBV5-6 and TRBJ2-1, with 9 bases lining up with TRBD1. Germline V gives CDR1 SGHDT, CDR2 YYEEEE. The length of the CDR3 is 16 residues. Trimming cost V 3 bases and J 2 bases; bases outside gene matches: 6.

This chain uses TRBV25-1 with TRBJ2-3; 8 bases line up with TRBD1. CDR1 is MGHDK and CDR2 is SYGVNS in the germline V gene. V shed 5 bases and J 3 bases; nucleotides not matched to a gene: 10. The CDR3 contains 16 residues. As DNA, the CDR3 is TGTGCCAGCAGTCGTGGACAGGGCTGGGGGACAGATACGCAGTATTTT. Translating it yields CASSRGQGWGTDTQYF.

The chain joins TRBV6-6 to TRBJ2-1; 10 positions agree with TRBD2. This CDR3 region has 16 residues. Germline trimming cut 4 bases from V and 4 bases from J; bases unmatched to any gene: 7. Germline V gene data show CDR1 as MNHNY and CDR2 as SVGAGI (reference sequence). The CDR3 DNA reads as TGTGCCAGCAGTTCTGCTGAAGCGGGGGGGTACAATGAGCAGTTCTTC. Amino acid sequence: CASSSAEAGGYNEQFF.

In DNA, the CDR3 is TGTGCCAGCAGCCAAATTGTGGCGGGGGGGTTCGAGCAGTACTTC. Translated: CASSQIVAGGFEQYF. The chain recombines TRBV11-2 with TRBJ2-7, with TRBD2 matching over 9 bases. CDR1 SGHAT and CDR2 FQNNGV come from the germline V gene. The CDR3 has 15 amino acids. Losses at the gene ends were 5 bases for V and 6 bases for J; bases not matched to a gene: 11.